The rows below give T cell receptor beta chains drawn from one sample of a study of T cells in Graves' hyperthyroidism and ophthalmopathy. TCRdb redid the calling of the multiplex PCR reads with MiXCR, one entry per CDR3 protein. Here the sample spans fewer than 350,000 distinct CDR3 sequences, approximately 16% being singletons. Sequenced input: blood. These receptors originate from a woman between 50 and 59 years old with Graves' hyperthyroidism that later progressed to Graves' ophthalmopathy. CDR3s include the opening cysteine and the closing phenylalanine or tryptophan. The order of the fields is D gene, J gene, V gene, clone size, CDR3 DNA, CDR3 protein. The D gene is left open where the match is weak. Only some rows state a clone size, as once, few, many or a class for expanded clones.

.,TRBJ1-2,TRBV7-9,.,TGTGCCAGCAGCTTAGACAGGGAGGATGGCTACACCTTC,CASSLDREDGYTF
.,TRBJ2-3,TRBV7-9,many,TGTGCCAGCAGCACCACGACGGGGCGCTCTCCCGGGAAGGATACGCAGTATTTT,CASSTTTGRSPGKDTQYF
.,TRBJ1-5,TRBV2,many,TGTGCCAGCAGTGAGATACTTCCAGCCCTTAATCAGCCCCAGCATTTT,CASSEILPALNQPQHF
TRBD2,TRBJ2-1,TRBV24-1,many,TGTGCCACCAGTGATTTTGGTCTAGCGGGAGTTGGTGAGCAGTTCTTC,CATSDFGLAGVGEQFF
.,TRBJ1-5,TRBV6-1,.,TGTGCCAGCAGTGAAAACCCCCGGCCAGATCAGCCCCAGCATTTT,CASSENPRPDQPQHF
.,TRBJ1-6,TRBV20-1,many,TGCAGTGCTAGAGATTGGGCAGGCGTGGAATCACCCCTCCACTTT,CSARDWAGVESPLHF
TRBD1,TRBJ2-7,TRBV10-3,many,TGTGCCATCAGAACCGACCCGGTGGGACAGGGGTACGAGCAGTACTTC,CAIRTDPVGQGYEQYF
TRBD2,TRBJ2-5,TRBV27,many,TGTGCCAAACTTACGGGACTAGCGGGAGGCAAGACAGAGACCCAGTACTTC,CAKLTGLAGGKTETQYF
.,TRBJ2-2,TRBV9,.,TGTGCCAGCAATTGGTACACCGGGGAGCTGTTTTTT,CASNWYTGELFF
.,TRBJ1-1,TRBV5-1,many,TGCGCCAGCAGCTTGGATCCGGGCGGAGCTGAAGCTTTCTTT,CASSLDPGGAEAFF
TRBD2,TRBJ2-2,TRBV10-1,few,TGCGCCAGCAGTCCTAGCGGGAGGGCCTCCGGGGAGCTGTTTTTT,CASSPSGRASGELFF
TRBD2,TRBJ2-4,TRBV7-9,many,TGTGCCAGCAGCTCGTGGGGAGCGGGAGGCCAAAACATTCAGTACTTC,CASSSWGAGGQNIQYF
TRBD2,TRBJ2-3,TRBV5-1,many,TGCGCCAGCAGCTTCATCGGACTAGCGGAATTTTCCACAGATACGCAGTATTTT,CASSFIGLAEFSTDTQYF
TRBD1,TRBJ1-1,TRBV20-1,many,TGCAGTGCTAGAGATTTTGGGACAGGGAGTACTGAAGCTTTCTTT,CSARDFGTGSTEAFF
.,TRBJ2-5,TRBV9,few,TGTGCCAGCAGCCCCCAGCATGGAATCGACTTC,CASSPQHGIDF
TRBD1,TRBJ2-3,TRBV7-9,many,TGTGCCAGCAGCATCGGACAGGGCACACTACCCACAGATACGCAGTATTTT,CASSIGQGTLPTDTQYF
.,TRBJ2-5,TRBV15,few,TGTGCCACCAGCAGAAGGACAGCCGATGAAAGGTACTTC,CATSRRTADERYF
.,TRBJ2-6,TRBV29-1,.,TGCAGCGTTCTTCCGTTCTCTGGGGCCAACGTCCTGACTTTC,CSVLPFSGANVLTF
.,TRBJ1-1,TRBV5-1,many,TGCGCCAGCAGCTTGAGCCCGGGACATCCAAACACTGAAGCTTTCTTT,CASSLSPGHPNTEAFF
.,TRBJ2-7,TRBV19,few,TGTGCCAGTAGTGAGGCATTCTACGAGCAGTACTTC,CASSEAFYEQYF
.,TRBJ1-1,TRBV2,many,TGTGCCAGCACCGAGGGGGGCGCGGATACTGAAGCTTTCTTT,CASTEGGADTEAFF
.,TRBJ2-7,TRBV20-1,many,TGCAGTGCTAGGAAAGGATCCTACGAGCAGTACTTC,CSARKGSYEQYF
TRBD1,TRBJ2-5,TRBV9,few,TGTGCCAGCAGCTCCGGGACAGGGGGTGCGGAGACCCAGTACTTC,CASSSGTGGAETQYF
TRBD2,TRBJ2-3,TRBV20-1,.,TGCAGTGCCTCCGGGACTAGCAGTGCAGGTGACACAGATACGCAGTATTTT,CSASGTSSAGDTDTQYF
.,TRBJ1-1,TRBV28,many,TGTGCCAGCACCCGCGTCCGGAACACTGAAGCTTTCTTT,CASTRVRNTEAFF
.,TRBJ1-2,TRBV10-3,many,TGTGCCATCAGTGAGTCGGTAGGCGACATCGGATTCTATGGCTACACCTTC,CAISESVGDIGFYGYTF
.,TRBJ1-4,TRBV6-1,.,TGTGCCAGCACCTACAGCATCGCAACTAATGAAAAACTGTTTTTT,CASTYSIATNEKLFF
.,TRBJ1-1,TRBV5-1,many,TGCGCCAGCAGCTCACCCACGAACACTGAAGCTTTCTTT,CASSSPTNTEAFF
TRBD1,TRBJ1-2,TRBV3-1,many,TGTGCCAGCAGCCCTCCAGGGGGAGGGAATCGCTACACCTTC,CASSPPGGGNRYTF
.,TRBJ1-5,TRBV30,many,TGTGCCTGGAGTGTAGGGCCCGTACGGGGGCAGCCCCAGCATTTT,CAWSVGPVRGQPQHF
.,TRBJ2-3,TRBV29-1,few,TGCAGCGTTCGAAGGGGGGGAAGCACAGATACGCAGTATTTT,CSVRRGGSTDTQYF
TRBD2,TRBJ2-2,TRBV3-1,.,TGTGCCAGCAGCCAATTAGCGGGAGTTGGCGGGGAGCTGTTTTTT,CASSQLAGVGGELFF
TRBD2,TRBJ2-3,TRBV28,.,TGTGCCAGCAGCCCCCCTATTCTAGCGGGAGTACCAGATACGCAGTATTTT,CASSPPILAGVPDTQYF
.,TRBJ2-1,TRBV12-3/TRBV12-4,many,TGTGCCAGCAGCTCGACCTCCGAGGATGAGCAGTTCTTC,CASSSTSEDEQFF
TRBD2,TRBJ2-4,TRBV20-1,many,TGCAGTGCGCGGACTAGCGGGTTTAACATTCAGTACTTC,CSARTSGFNIQYF
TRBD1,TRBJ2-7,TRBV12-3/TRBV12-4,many,TGTGCCAGCAGTTTAGGACAGGGATTCGACGAGCAGTACTTC,CASSLGQGFDEQYF
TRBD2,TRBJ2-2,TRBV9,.,TGTGCCAGCAGCGTAGCTAGCGGGAGTTCAGCCGGGGAGCTGTTTTTT,CASSVASGSSAGELFF
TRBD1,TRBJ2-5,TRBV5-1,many,TGCGCCAGCAGCCAGGGTGGACAGGGGGCGACAGAGACCCAGTACTTC,CASSQGGQGATETQYF
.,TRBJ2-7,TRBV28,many,TGTGCCAGCAGTTCCGGGAGCCCCTACGAGCAGTACTTC,CASSSGSPYEQYF